This T cell receptor (beta chain) is from a study of T cell clusters in autoimmune cytopenias (dated by TCRdb to between 2018 and 2020). In the study overall: The median TRB sequencing depth was around 50,000 reads per sample, and the median number of distinct TRB clonotypes was a few thousand per sample. Peripheral blood TRB and IGH repertoires were sequenced in autoimmune cytopenia patients at active disease and during treatment follow-up, alongside healthy, CLL and autoimmune hepatitis controls. The goal of the study was to determine whether autoimmune cytopenia patients have a disease-specific immune repertoire signature that could serve as a blood-based biomarker. The research as a whole found: In the comparison of secondary cytopenia with CLL, the cluster-lack signature was not observed, apparently because the dominant lymphoma-associated repertoire masked the signature. Healthy donors showed almost three-fold more exclusive TRB clusters than active autoimmune hepatitis patients, consistent with an autoimmunity-wide signature. TRB repertoire shifts, with less even repertoires in secondary cytopenia and CLL, mostly reflected lymphoma bias rather than autoimmunity. The T cell clusters were only ever defined in silico, so experimental validation of their functional role was still needed. GLIPH results suggested that primary autoimmune cytopenia patients were missing physiological T cell clusters, with over 45 clusters found only in healthy donors compared with 15 to 20 found only in patients.

For each sample, TRB amplification used 250 ng of peripheral blood genomic DNA, equal to 35,000 to 45,000 genome equivalents. About this clonotype: This clone's antigen is unknown.

From the germline V gene (reference sequence), CDR1 is MNHEY and CDR2 is SMNVEV. The CDR3 goes from the cysteine to the phenylalanine over 17 residues. DNA is not recorded here. Multiplex PCR with a touch-down protocol amplified TRB rearrangements, with the TRB-A and TRB-B primer pools combined in a single tube. Illumina adapters and sample indices were added to the amplicons through two consecutive PCR reactions performed with Phusion HS II polymerase. The amplicons were purified from gel with the NucleoSpin Gel and PCR Clean-up kit, after which the amplicons were quantified by Qubit and checked for quality on an Agilent 2100 Bioanalyzer. Libraries were sequenced on an Illumina MiSeq using 600-cycle, single-indexed, paired-end runs. Concerning the study's data processing: Alignment and assembly of TRB reads were performed with MiXCR version 2.1.12 and the default MiXCR reference library. Each unique CDR3 nucleotide sequence defined a clone, and only productive sequences with at least two reads were analysed. Repertoire diversity was assessed with alpha-parameterized diversity profiles (alpha 0 to 5), including the Shannon (alpha 1) and Simpson (alpha 2) indices, which were computed with an R script. Combinatorial TRB VJ usage was calculated with the tcR package and was compared between cohorts by principal component analysis performed with ade4. Using GLIPH, TCRbeta CDR3s were clustered on pairs of cohorts matched for age and read depth, and a Wilcoxon test was used to compare cluster frequencies. Through TCRdb reprocessing, the reads give one entry per CDR3 protein sequence; DNA is omitted. The authors' filters were not applied to this entry. The sample's records list some 8,300 distinct CDR3 sequences. The biggest ten clones account for around 4% of the sample.

Specimen: peripheral blood. The sequence derives from a human donor with an autoimmune cytopenia or autoimmune hepatitis (not recorded which). Recombination joined TRBV27 with TRBJ1-4; lacking DNA, the TRBD1 call made by TCRdb goes unchecked. The CDR3 region has the sequence CASSLTGGKAVNEKLFF.